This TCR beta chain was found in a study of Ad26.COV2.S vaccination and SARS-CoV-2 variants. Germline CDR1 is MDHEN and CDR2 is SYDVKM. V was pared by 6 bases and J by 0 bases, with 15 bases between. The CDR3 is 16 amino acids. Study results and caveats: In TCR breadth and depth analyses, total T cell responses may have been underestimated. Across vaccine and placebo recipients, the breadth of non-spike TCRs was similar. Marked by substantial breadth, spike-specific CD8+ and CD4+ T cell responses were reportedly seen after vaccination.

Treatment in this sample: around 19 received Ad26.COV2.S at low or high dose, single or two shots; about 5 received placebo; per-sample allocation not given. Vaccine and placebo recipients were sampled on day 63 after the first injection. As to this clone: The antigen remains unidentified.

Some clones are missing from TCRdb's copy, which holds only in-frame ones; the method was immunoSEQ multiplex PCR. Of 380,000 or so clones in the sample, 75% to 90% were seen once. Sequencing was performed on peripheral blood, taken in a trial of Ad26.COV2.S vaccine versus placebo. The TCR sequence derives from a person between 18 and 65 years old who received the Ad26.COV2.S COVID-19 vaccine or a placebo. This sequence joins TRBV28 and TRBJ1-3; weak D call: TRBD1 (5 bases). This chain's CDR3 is CASSQGGLFSGNTIYF. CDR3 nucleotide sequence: TGTGCCAGCAGCCAGGGTGGACTTTTCTCTGGAAACACCATATATTTT. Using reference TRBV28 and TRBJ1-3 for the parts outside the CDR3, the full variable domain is DVKVTQSSRYLVKRTGEKVFLECVQDMDHENMFWYRQDPGLGLRLIYFSYDVKMKEKGDIPEGYSVSREKKERFSLILESASTNQTSMYLCASSQGGLFSGNTIYFGEGSWLTVV.